Below are 10 T cell receptor beta chains sequenced from a single sample in a study of neurological immune-mediated disorders (dated by TCRdb to the late 2010s). Library prep was done by 5' RACE. The sequencer listed for this sample is Illumina HiSeq 2500. TCRdb reworked the public reads: Q25 trimming with fastp, MiXCR clone assembly, productive beta chains retained. Records with the same CDR3 protein are collapsed into one entry carrying the most frequent genes and DNA. Counted in this sample were 40,000 to 60,000 distinct CDR3 sequences; around 12% of them appeared once. About 4.9% of the sample is held by the ten biggest clonotypes. Sample time point, as interpreted from the label and publication: longitudinal time-point 2. Sequenced sample: PBMCs. These receptors were obtained from a male donor with HTLV-1-associated myelopathy (HAM/TSP).

This clonotype has at least ten counts. The rearrangement uses TRBV7-8 and TRBJ2-7; D unclear. V was shortened by 5 bases and J by 5 bases, with 10 bases between the two germline ends. This CDR3 region has 12 residues. Germline CDR1 reads SGHVS; CDR2 reads FQNEAQ. CDR3 nucleotide sequence: TGTGCCAGCAGCCTGGCGGAAAACGAGCAGTACTTC. Protein sequence: CASSLAENEQYF.

This clonotype was recorded many times. The chain carries TRBV7-2 and TRBJ1-5, with 9 bases that match TRBD1. V trimming: 5 bases; J trimming: 4 bases; junction bases outside the gene matches: 6. Germline-derived CDR1 and CDR2 are SGHTA and FQGNSA. The CDR3 is 15 residues long. CDR3 sequence reads: CASSQGQGSNQPQHF. DNA for the CDR3: TGTGCCAGCAGCCAGGGACAGGGCTCAAATCAGCCCCAGCATTTT.

There are many counts of this clonotype. The rearrangement uses TRBV5-1 and TRBJ1-1; 9 bases line up with TRBD1. Germline CDR1 and CDR2: SGHRS and YFSETQ. J gave up 4 bases and V 4 bases, and 11 bases lay outside the gene matches. This CDR3 comprises 16 residues. The CDR3, as DNA: TGCGCCAGCAGCGCGGACAGGGGACCGGGGAGCACTGAAGCTTTCTTT. Its protein is CASSADRGPGSTEAFF.

At least ten counts were recorded for this clonotype. A much larger clone differs from this one at a single base, so this may be a read error. The chain uses TRBV7-2 and TRBJ2-6; TRBD1 might be the D (6 bases). This CDR3 spans 19 amino acids. Germline V lookup: CDR1 SGHTA, CDR2 FQGNSA. CDR3 DNA sequence: TGTGCCAACAGCGTTTGGGATGACAGGATATACTCTGGGGCCAACGTCCTGACTTTC. Its translation is CANSVWDDRIYSGANVLTF.

The sample holds many counts of this clonotype. At one end the junction does not follow the germline gene, possibly because of a read error. This sequence joins TRBV20-1 and TRBJ1-4; D ambiguous. The CDR3 loop spans 14 amino acids. Germline CDR1 is DFQATT and CDR2 is SNEGSKA (reference sequence). The CDR3 coding sequence is TGCAGTGCTCGAGAAGCCAGGAGAGATGAAAAACTGTTTTTT. It yields the protein CSAREARRDEKLFF.

This clonotype was recorded many times. The J gene is TRBJ2-3, the V gene TRBV2; 8 bases are shared with TRBD2. V trimming: 0 bases; J trimming: 6 bases; junction bases outside the gene matches: 8. This CDR3 comprises 16 residues. In germline, CDR1 is SNHLY, CDR2 FYNNEI. This chain's CDR3 is CASSEAAGLARDTQYF. CDR3 DNA sequence: TGTGCCAGCAGTGAAGCTGCAGGACTAGCTCGGGATACGCAGTATTTT.

This clonotype was observed at least ten times. The chain employs TRBV4-1 and TRBJ1-5; 8 bases align to TRBD1. V lost 3 bases to trimming and J lost 5 bases; unmatched junction nucleotides: 3. Germline V gene sequence: CDR1 MGHRA, CDR2 YSYEKL. The CDR3 has 14 amino acids. CDR3 DNA sequence: TGCGCCAGCAGCCACGGACAGGGAGATCAGCCCCAGCATTTT. Translating gives CASSHGQGDQPQHF.

This clonotype was found many times. The chain uses TRBV5-1 and TRBJ2-5; 13 positions agree with TRBD2. Unmatched junction bases numbered 10, after V lost 4 bases and J lost 1 base. The V gene's germline CDR1 is SGHRS and CDR2 YFSETQ. CDR3 length: 18 residues. DNA of the CDR3: TGCGCCAGCAGCGGCGGTAGACTAGCGGGGGGTCCCCAAGAGACCCAGTACTTC. This codes for CASSGGRLAGGPQETQYF.

The gene calls are TRBV7-6 and TRBJ2-3, with 9 bases lining up with TRBD2. V shed 8 bases, J shed 1 base, and the junction held 1 base outside the gene matches. Germline CDR1 is SGHVS and CDR2 is FNYEAQ. There are 13 residues in the CDR3. CDR3 sequence: CASAGGRTDTQYF. Written as DNA, the CDR3 is TGTGCCAGCGCGGGGGGGCGCACAGATACGCAGTATTTT.

The gene calls are TRBV20-1 and TRBJ1-2; tentative D call: TRBD1 (5 bases). CDR3 size: 13 residues. Germline values: CDR1 DFQATT, CDR2 SNEGSKA (reference sequence). CDR3 sequence reads: CSPKKVPGGGYTF. The CDR3 coding sequence is TGCAGCCCTAAAAAGGTGCCGGGGGGGGGCTACACCTTC.